The rows below give T cell receptor beta chains drawn from one sample of a study of T and B cells in COVID-19 patients. TCRdb redid the calling of the multiplex PCR reads with MiXCR, one entry per CDR3 protein. This table has about 3,800 distinct CDR3 sequences, over 20% appearing once. Sequenced input: blood. The receptors shown here come from a human donor with active COVID-19. Both conserved end residues are part of each CDR3. D genes are given only for firm matches. Size is stated for part of the rows, as once, few or many counts, or as a class when the clone is expanded.

medium-sized,TRBJ2-1,TRBV11-2,TRBD2,CASSLGLAEYNEQFF,TGTGCCAGCAGCTTAGGGCTAGCGGAGTACAATGAGCAGTTCTTC
medium-sized,TRBJ1-1,TRBV29-1,TRBD1,CSGGQGPTEAFF,TGCAGCGGGGGACAGGGCCCCACTGAAGCTTTCTTT
medium-sized,TRBJ2-5,TRBV6-1,TRBD1,CASRGMTGTVLKETQYF,TGTGCCAGCAGGGGTATGACCGGGACAGTGCTAAAAGAGACCCAGTACTTC
medium-sized,TRBJ2-2,TRBV27,-,CASSLSGPPNTGELFF,TGTGCCAGCAGTTTATCAGGGCCCCCGAACACCGGGGAGCTGTTTTTT
-,TRBJ1-2,TRBV6-1,-,CASSSTGFRGPYGFTF,TGTGCCAGCAGCTCTACCGGATTCCGGGGGCCCTATGGCTTCACCTTC
-,TRBJ2-4,TRBV20-1,-,CSARGVTKNIQYF,TGCAGTGCTAGAGGGGTTACCAAAAACATTCAGTACTTC
-,TRBJ2-1,TRBV19,TRBD2,CASRLSGRADYNEQFF,TGTGCCAGTCGGCTTAGCGGGAGGGCGGACTACAATGAGCAGTTCTTC
-,TRBJ1-6,TRBV4-1,TRBD1,CASSQEPTGANSPLHF,TGCGCCAGCAGCCAAGAACCGACAGGGGCTAATTCACCCCTCCACTTT
few,TRBJ2-1,TRBV12-5,-,CASGFYETGSPNEQFF,TGTGCTAGTGGTTTCTATGAGACAGGATCGCCCAATGAGCAGTTCTTC
medium-sized,TRBJ2-1,TRBV10-3,TRBD1,CASTGQGVDNEQFF,TGTGCCAGTACAGGACAGGGGGTCGACAATGAGCAGTTCTTC
-,TRBJ2-3,TRBV9,TRBD2,CASSAGLAGWYWADTQYF,TGTGCCAGCAGCGCGGGACTAGCGGGATGGTACTGGGCAGATACGCAGTATTTT
few,TRBJ2-7,TRBV14,-,CASSQLPAGTYEQYF,TGTGCCAGCAGCCAACTCCCCGCGGGAACCTACGAGCAGTACTTC
medium-sized,TRBJ2-5,TRBV15,TRBD2,CATSSGREGHQAQYF,TGTGCCACCAGCAGTGGGCGGGAGGGCCATCAGGCCCAGTACTTC
-,TRBJ2-7,TRBV4-3,-,CASSQEFGVLYEQYF,TGCGCCAGCAGCCAAGAGTTCGGAGTACTCTACGAGCAGTACTTC
medium-sized,TRBJ1-3,TRBV29-1,-,CSVEDGGLAGNTIYF,TGCAGCGTTGAAGATGGGGGACTCGCTGGAAACACCATATATTTT
-,TRBJ2-7,TRBV12-3/TRBV12-4,TRBD2,CASTGTSGSLPYEQYF,TGTGCCAGCACTGGGACTAGCGGGTCCTTACCCTACGAGCAGTACTTC
few,TRBJ1-5,TRBV7-2,-,CASSSQAGSNQPQHF,TGTGCCAGCAGCTCGCAGGCGGGGAGCAATCAGCCCCAGCATTTT
medium-sized,TRBJ1-2,TRBV19,-,CASSITGRIPYGYTF,TGTGCCAGTAGTATTACGGGACGGATCCCCTATGGCTACACCTTC
-,TRBJ2-2,TRBV12-5,-,CASGLESGYTGELFF,TGTGCTAGTGGTTTGGAATCGGGATACACCGGGGAGCTGTTTTTT
few,TRBJ2-3,TRBV6-2/TRBV6-3,TRBD2,CASSRLAGTDTQYF,TGTGCCAGCAGTAGACTAGCGGGCACAGATACGCAGTATTTT
-,TRBJ2-5,TRBV2,-,CASSELEGRETQYF,TGTGCCAGCAGTGAACTTGAGGGGCGAGAGACCCAGTACTTC
few,TRBJ2-1,TRBV20-1,TRBD2,CSALGLAFNEQFF,TGCAGTGCTTTGGGACTAGCCTTTAATGAGCAGTTCTTC
many,TRBJ2-1,TRBV12-3/TRBV12-4,-,CASSLGAGNYNEQFF,TGTGCCAGCAGTTTGGGTGCTGGAAACTACAATGAGCAGTTCTTC
medium-sized,TRBJ2-7,TRBV19,-,CASSTYSGPVGEQYF,TGTGCCAGTAGTACCTATTCAGGCCCTGTGGGGGAGCAGTACTTC
medium-sized,TRBJ2-2,TRBV6-1,TRBD2,CASPGLAGVANTGELFF,TGTGCCAGTCCGGGACTAGCGGGAGTGGCGAACACCGGGGAGCTGTTTTTT
medium-sized,TRBJ2-7,TRBV5-6,TRBD1,CASSPSRQGRVYEQYF,TGTGCCAGCAGCCCTTCAAGACAGGGAAGGGTTTACGAGCAGTACTTC
-,TRBJ2-7,TRBV20-1,TRBD1,CSASETGFYEQYF,TGCAGTGCCAGTGAGACAGGGTTCTACGAGCAGTACTTC
-,TRBJ1-2,TRBV20-1,-,CSARDRGYGYTF,TGCAGTGCTAGAGATCGTGGGTACGGCTACACCTTC
-,TRBJ1-6,TRBV7-2,TRBD1,CASSLTGPPYNSPLHF,TGTGCCAGCAGTTTGACAGGGCCGCCCTATAATTCACCCCTCCACTTT
-,TRBJ2-3,TRBV12-3/TRBV12-4,TRBD2,CASSKGLVGIWNSPDTQYF,TGTGCCAGCAGCAAGGGACTAGTAGGCATCTGGAATTCCCCAGATACGCAGTATTTT
medium-sized,TRBJ1-3,TRBV19,-,CASSILQYSGNTIYF,TGTGCCAGTAGTATCCTCCAGTACTCTGGAAACACCATATATTTT
-,TRBJ1-5,TRBV6-4,-,CASRDNLNQPQHF,TGTGCCAGCAGGGACAATCTAAATCAGCCCCAGCATTTT
-,TRBJ1-1,TRBV20-1,TRBD1,CSARESWGQGEAFF,TGCAGTGCTAGAGAGAGTTGGGGACAGGGAGAAGCTTTCTTT
medium-sized,TRBJ2-7,TRBV7-9,TRBD1,CASSPGTGEYF,TGTGCCAGCAGCCCTGGGACAGGGGAGTACTTC
medium-sized,TRBJ2-7,TRBV12-3/TRBV12-4,-,CASSFGTTYEQYF,TGTGCCAGCAGTTTTGGCACTACCTACGAGCAGTACTTC
medium-sized,TRBJ2-6,TRBV19,-,CATLRVFSGANVLTF,TGTGCCACCTTGAGGGTTTTCTCTGGGGCCAACGTCCTGACTTTC
-,TRBJ2-5,TRBV19,TRBD2,CASNYSGRAEKTQYF,TGTGCCAGTAATTATAGCGGGAGGGCCGAAAAGACCCAGTACTTC
medium-sized,TRBJ1-2,TRBV11-1,TRBD1,CASSPGQGGNYGYTF,TGTGCCAGCAGCCCCGGACAGGGGGGTAACTATGGCTACACCTTC